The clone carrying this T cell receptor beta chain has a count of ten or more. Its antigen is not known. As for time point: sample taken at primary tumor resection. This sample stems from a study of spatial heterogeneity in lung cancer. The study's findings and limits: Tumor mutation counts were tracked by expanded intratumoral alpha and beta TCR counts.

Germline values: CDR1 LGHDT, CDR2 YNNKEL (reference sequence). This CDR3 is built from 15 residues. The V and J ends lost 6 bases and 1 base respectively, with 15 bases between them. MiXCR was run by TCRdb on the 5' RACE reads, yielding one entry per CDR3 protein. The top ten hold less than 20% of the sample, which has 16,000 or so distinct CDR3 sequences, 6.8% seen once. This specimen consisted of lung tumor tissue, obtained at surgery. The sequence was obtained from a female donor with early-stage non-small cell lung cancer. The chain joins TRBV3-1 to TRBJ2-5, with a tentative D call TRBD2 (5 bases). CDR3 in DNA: TGTGCCAGCAGTCGCCGGGGAATCGTCCAAGAGACCCAGTACTTC. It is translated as CASSRRGIVQETQYF.